This T cell receptor beta chain was sequenced for a study of T cell repertoires in cytomegalovirus infection. Study results and caveats: CMV-specific TCR beta clonotypes restricted by HLA-C were the ones dominating the ex vivo response.

TCRdb independently ran MiXCR on the reads; one entry per CDR3 protein. Here the sample spans some 200,000 distinct CDR3 sequences, roughly a fifth being singletons. In its sample, this clonotype was seen many times. Its cognate antigen is unknown. The sample comprised PBMCs. The clonotype comes from a human donor in good health (CMV status not recorded). Some clones in this sample may be carry-over from other donors' samples.

The CDR3 spells CASSSLGGGGDEQFF. The CDR3 DNA reads TGTGCCAGCAGCTCTCTTGGCGGGGGGGGCGATGAGCAGTTCTTC. This sequence joins TRBV7-9 and TRBJ2-1, with TRBD2 matching 9 bases. The CDR3 contains 15 residues. The V gene end was trimmed by 4 bases and the J gene end by 8 bases; junction bases not matched to a gene: 9. Germline loops: CDR1 SEHNR, CDR2 FQNEAQ (reference sequence).